The 5 T cell receptor beta chains in this list originate from one sample, sequenced in a study of vaccination and CD4 T cells after COVID-19. For these TCRs, the target antigens are not known. Treatment here: roughly 11-day PBMC culture with coronavirus spike peptide pools or control peptides (ViraFEST assay). Sequencing of cultured CD4+ T cell DNA used the Oncomine TCR Beta short-read assay. TCRdb passed the PCR reads through MiXCR, listing each CDR3 protein once. Of around 12,000 distinct CDR3 sequences listed, approximately 74% are singletons. This specimen consisted of CD4+ T cells from blood, cultured in vitro, obtained after SARS-CoV-2 vaccination. The origin of the receptors is a human donor who received a COVID-19 vaccine.

This clonotype was seen once. The chain is built from TRBV5-1 and TRBJ2-5; 10 bases fit TRBD2. The germline V gene encodes CDR1 SGHRS and CDR2 YFSETQ. This CDR3 is 15 amino acids long. J lost 5 bases, V lost 4 bases, and 8 bases had no gene match. The CDR3 coding sequence is TGCGCCAGCAGCGGATTAGCGGGGGGCCTTGAGACCCAGTACTTC. Translation: CASSGLAGGLETQYF.

This clonotype appeared once. V is TRBV4-1 and J is TRBJ1-5; TRBD1 is a possible D gene (5 bases). The CDR3 sequence is 17 residues long. The V end was cut by 3 bases, the J end by 1 base, with 16 bases between. Germline values: CDR1 MGHRA, CDR2 YSYEKL. The CDR3 DNA follows: TGCGCCAGCAGCCAGGAACAGGCCCGGAGGAGCAATCAGCCCCAGCATTTT. Translating it yields CASSQEQARRSNQPQHF.

The V and J genes are TRBV12-3 or TRBV12-4 and TRBJ1-2, with D perhaps matching TRBD1 (5 bases). The CDR3 contains 13 residues. The ends were cut back, 5 bases at V and 5 bases at J, with 12 bases in the middle. The CDR3 loop reads CASSPPGKYGYTF. Here the CDR3 DNA reads TGTGCCAGCAGTCCCCCAGGGAAATATGGCTACACCTTC.

The V and J genes are TRBV20-1 and TRBJ2-5, with 7 bases matching TRBD2. V lost 3 bases to trimming and J lost 2 bases; unmatched junction nucleotides: 9. In germline, CDR1 is DFQATT, CDR2 SNEGSKA (reference sequence). The CDR3 runs to 15 residues. The CDR3 loop reads CSARPLGAGQETQYF. The CDR3 coding sequence is TGCAGTGCTAGGCCTCTGGGAGCGGGGCAAGAGACCCAGTACTTC.

This chain links TRBV19 with TRBJ2-5, with D unclear. The germline gives CDR1 LNHDA, CDR2 SQIVND (reference sequence). The CDR3 is 14 amino acids. Trimming stripped 1 base from V and 5 bases from J, with 11 bases between. The CDR3 DNA sequence: TGTGCCAGTAGTATAGCGCGGCTGGGGGAGACCCAGTACTTC. Amino acid sequence: CASSIARLGETQYF.